The 5 T cell receptor beta chains in this list originate from one sample, sequenced in a study of monozygotic twins with inflammatory bowel disease. From its re-call of the 5' RACE reads, TCRdb lists each CDR3 protein once, without DNA. The sample holds approximately 300,000 distinct CDR3 sequences. Sequenced input: blood. The receptors come from a human donor with ulcerative colitis or Crohn's disease, or a healthy co-twin of an affected twin (not recorded which).

The V gene is TRBV20-1, the J gene TRBJ2-3; without DNA, the TCRdb call of TRBD2 cannot be checked. CDR3 size: 17 residues. CDR1 and CDR2 from the germline V gene are DFQATT and SNEGSKA (reference sequence). CDR3 sequence reads: CSASTSGRRVSTDTQYF.

This chain uses TRBV7-2 with TRBJ2-7. This CDR3 has 14 residues. Germline V CDR1 and CDR2: SGHTA, FQGNSA. CDR3 region: CASSYSQMAYEQYF. The variable domain in full, completed from reference TRBV7-2 and TRBJ2-7, reads GAGVSQSPSNKVTEKGKDVELRCDPISGHTALYWYRQSLGQGLEFLIYFQGNSAPDKSGLPSDRFSAERTGGSVSTLTIQRTQQEDSAVYLCASSYSQMAYEQYFGPGTRLTVT.

The V call is TRBV6-1, the J call TRBJ2-7. CDR3 length: 13 residues. Germline V gene lookup returns CDR1 MNHNS and CDR2 SASEGT. The CDR3 region is CAGLSDSSYEQYF.

This rearrangement joins TRBV7-2 to TRBJ2-7; with no DNA, the TCRdb D assignment of TRBD1 cannot be verified. The CDR3 totals 16 residues. Germline V lookup: CDR1 SGHTA, CDR2 FQGNSA. The CDR3 is CASRFWGREGSYEQYF.

V gene TRBV29-1 combines with J gene TRBJ2-1; there is no DNA to check the TCRdb D call of TRBD2. Germline V gives CDR1 SQVTM, CDR2 ANQGSEA. This CDR3 comprises 15 residues. The CDR3 protein is CSVEGLAGGVNEQFF.